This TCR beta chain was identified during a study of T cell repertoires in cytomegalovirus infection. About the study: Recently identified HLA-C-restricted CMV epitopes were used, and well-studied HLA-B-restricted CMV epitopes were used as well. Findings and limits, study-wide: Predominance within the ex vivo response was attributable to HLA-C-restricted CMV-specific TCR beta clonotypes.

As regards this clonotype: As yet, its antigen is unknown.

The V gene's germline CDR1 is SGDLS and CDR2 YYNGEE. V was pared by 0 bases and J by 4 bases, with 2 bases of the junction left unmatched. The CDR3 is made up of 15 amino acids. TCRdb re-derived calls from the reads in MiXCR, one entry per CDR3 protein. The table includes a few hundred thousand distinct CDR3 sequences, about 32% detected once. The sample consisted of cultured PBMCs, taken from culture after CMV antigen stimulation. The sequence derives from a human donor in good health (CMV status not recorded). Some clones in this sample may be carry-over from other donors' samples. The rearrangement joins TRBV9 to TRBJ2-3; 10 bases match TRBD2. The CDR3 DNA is TGTGCCAGCAGCGTAGTAGCGGGAGGTTCAGATACGCAGTATTTT. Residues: CASSVVAGGSDTQYF. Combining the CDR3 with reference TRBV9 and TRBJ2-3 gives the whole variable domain DSGVTQTPKHLITATGQRVTLRCSPRSGDLSVYWYQQSLDQGLQFLIQYYNGEERAKGNILERFSAQQFPDLHSELNLSSLELGDSALYFCASSVVAGGSDTQYFGPGTRLTVL.